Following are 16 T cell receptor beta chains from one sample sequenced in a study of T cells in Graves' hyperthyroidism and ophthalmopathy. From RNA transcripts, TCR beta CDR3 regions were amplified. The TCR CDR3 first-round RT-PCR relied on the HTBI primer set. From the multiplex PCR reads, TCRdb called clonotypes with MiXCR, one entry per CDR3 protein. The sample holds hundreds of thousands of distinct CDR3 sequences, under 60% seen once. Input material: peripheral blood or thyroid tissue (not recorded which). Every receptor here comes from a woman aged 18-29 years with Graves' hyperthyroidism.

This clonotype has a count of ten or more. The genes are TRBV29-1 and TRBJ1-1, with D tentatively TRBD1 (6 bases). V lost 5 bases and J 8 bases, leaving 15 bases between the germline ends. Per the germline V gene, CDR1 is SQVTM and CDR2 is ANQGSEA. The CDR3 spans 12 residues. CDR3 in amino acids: CSVRDTSSEAFF. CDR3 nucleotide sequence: TGCAGCGTTCGGGACACCTCATCGGAAGCTTTCTTT.

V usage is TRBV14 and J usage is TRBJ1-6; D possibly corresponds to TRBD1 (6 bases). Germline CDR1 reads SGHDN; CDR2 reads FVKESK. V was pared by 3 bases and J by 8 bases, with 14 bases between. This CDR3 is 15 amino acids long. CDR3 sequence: CASSQEQGRDSPLHF. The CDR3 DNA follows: TGTGCCAGCAGCCAGGAACAGGGAAGGGATTCACCCCTCCACTTT.

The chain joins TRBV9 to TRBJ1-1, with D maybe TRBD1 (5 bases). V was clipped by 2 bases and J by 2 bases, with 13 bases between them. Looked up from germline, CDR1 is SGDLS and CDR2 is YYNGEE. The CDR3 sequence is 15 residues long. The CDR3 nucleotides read TGTGCCAGCAGCGTGGGTTCGAGGGGAAACACTGAAGCTTTCTTT. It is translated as CASSVGSRGNTEAFF. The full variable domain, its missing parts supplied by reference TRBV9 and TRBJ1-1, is DSGVTQTPKHLITATGQRVTLRCSPRSGDLSVYWYQQSLDQGLQFLIQYYNGEERAKGNILERFSAQQFPDLHSELNLSSLELGDSALYFCASSVGSRGNTEAFFGQGTRLTVV.

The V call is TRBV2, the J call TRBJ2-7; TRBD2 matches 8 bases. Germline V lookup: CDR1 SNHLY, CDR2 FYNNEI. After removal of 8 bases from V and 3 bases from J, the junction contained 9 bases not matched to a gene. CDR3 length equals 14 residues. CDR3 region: CASQALAGNYEQYF. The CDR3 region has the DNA TGTGCCAGCCAAGCTTTAGCGGGGAACTACGAGCAGTACTTC.

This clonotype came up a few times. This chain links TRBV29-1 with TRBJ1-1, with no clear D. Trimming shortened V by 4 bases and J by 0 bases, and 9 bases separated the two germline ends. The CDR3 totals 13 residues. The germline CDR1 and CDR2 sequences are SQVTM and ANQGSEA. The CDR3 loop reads CSVGKNLNTEAFF. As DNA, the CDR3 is TGCAGCGTTGGTAAAAACTTGAACACTGAAGCTTTCTTT.

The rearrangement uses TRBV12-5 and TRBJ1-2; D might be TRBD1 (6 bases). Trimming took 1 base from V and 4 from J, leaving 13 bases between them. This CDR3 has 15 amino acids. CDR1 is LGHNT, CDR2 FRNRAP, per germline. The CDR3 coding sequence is TGTGCTAGTGGTTTGGATGAGGGACATGTCTATGGCTACACCTTC. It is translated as CASGLDEGHVYGYTF.

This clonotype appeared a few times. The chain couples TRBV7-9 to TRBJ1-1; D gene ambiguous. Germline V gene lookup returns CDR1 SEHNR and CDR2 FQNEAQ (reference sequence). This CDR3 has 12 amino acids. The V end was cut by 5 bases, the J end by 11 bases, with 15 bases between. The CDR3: CASSLGHSMAFF. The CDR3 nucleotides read TGTGCCAGCAGCCTTGGCCATTCCATGGCTTTCTTT.

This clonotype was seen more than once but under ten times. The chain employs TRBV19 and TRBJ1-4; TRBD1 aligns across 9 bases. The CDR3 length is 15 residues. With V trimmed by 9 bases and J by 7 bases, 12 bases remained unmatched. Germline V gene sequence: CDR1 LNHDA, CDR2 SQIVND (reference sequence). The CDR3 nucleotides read TGTGCCAGCAGTGGTGACAGGGGGAGTGGTGAAAAACTGTTTTTT. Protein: CASSGDRGSGEKLFF.

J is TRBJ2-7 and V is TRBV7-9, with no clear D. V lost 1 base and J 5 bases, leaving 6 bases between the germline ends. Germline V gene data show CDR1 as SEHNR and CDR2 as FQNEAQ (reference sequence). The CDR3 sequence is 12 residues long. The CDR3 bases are TGTGCCAGCAGCTTAGTTGAGGACGAGCAGTACTTC. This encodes CASSLVEDEQYF. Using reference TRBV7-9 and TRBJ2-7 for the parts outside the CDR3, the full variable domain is DTGVSQNPRHKITKRGQNVTFRCDPISEHNRLYWYRQTLGQGPEFLTYFQNEAQLEKSRLLSDRFSAERPKGSFSTLEIQRTEQGDSAMYLCASSLVEDEQYFGPGTRLTVT.

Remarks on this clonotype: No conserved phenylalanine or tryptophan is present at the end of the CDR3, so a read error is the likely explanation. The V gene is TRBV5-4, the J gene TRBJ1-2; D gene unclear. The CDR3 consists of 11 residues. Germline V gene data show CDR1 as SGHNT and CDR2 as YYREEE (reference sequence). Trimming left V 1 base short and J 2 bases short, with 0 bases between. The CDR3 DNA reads TGTGCCAGCAGCTTGAACTATGGCTACACCCTC. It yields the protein CASSLNYGYTL.

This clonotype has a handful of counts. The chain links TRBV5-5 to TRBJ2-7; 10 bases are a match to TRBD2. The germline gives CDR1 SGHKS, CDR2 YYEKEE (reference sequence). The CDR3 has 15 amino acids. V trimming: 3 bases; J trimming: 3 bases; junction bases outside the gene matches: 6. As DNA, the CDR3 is TGTGCCAGCAGCTCGGAAGGACTAGCGGACTACGAGCAGTACTTC. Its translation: CASSSEGLADYEQYF.

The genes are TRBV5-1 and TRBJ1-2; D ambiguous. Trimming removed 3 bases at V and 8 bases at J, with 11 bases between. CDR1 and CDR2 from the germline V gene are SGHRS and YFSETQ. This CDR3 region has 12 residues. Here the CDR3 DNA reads TGCGCCAGCAGCTGGGCCTCTGAGGGCTACACCTTC. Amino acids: CASSWASEGYTF.

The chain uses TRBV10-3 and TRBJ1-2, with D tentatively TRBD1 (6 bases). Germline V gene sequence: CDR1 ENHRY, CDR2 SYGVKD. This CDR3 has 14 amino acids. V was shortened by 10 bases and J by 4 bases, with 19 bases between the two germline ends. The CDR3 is CASTHRAKSYGYTF. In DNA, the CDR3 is TGTGCCAGCACCCACAGGGCCAAGTCCTATGGCTACACCTTC.

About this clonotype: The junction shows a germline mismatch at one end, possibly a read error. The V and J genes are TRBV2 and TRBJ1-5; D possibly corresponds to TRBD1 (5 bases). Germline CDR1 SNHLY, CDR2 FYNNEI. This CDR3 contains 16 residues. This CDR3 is CAGSEGKGMINQPQHF. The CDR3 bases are TGTGCCGGCAGTGAAGGAAAGGGGATGATCAATCAGCCCCAGCATTTT.

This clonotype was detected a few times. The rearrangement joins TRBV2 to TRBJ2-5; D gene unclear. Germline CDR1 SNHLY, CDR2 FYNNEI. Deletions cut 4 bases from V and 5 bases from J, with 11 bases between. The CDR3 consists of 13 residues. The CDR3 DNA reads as TGTGCCAGCAGTGGTAAAGGGCTGGAGACCCAGTACTTC. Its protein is CASSGKGLETQYF.

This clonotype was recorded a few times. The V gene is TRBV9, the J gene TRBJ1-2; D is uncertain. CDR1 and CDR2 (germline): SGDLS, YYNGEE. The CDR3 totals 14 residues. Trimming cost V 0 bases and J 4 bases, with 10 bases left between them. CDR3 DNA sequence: TGTGCCAGCAGCGTAGTAGGCGGATCCTATGGCTACACCTTC. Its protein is CASSVVGGSYGYTF.